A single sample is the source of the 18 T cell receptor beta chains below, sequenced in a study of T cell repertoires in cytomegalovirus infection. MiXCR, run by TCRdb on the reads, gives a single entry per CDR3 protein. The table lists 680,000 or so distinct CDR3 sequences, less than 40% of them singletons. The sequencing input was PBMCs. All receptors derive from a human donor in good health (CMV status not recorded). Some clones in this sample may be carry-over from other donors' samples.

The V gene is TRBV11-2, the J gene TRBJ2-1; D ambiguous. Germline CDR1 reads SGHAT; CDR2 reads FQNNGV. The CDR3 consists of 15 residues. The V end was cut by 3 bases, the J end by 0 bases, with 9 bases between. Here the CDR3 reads CASSFELNSYNEQFF. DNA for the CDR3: TGTGCCAGCAGCTTCGAACTTAACTCCTACAATGAGCAGTTCTTC.

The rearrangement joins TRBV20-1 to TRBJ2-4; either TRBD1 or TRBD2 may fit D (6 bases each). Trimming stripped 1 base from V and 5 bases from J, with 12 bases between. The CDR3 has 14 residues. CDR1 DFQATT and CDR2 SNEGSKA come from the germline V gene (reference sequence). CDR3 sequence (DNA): TGCAGTGCTAGAGTAGGGGGGTCGGAAAACATTCAGTACTTC. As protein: CSARVGGSENIQYF.

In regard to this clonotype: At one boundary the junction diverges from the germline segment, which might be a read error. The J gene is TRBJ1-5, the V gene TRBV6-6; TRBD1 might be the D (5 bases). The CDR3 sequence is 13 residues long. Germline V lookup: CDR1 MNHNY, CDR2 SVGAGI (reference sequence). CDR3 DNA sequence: TGTGCCACGGAAGGGACTAGGAGTCAGCCCCATCATTTT. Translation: CATEGTRSQPHHF.

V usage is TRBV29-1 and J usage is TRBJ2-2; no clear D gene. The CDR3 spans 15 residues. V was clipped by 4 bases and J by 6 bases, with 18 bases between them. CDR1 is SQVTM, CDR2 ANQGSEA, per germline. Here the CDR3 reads CSVVLGSLWSGELFF. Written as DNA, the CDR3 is TGCAGCGTTGTTCTGGGATCCCTATGGTCCGGGGAGCTGTTTTTT.

This chain's CDR3 is CASRQVGGAYGYTF. Here the CDR3 DNA reads TGTGCCAGCAGGCAAGTGGGGGGCGCCTATGGCTACACCTTC. The genes are TRBV27 and TRBJ1-2; D might be TRBD1 (6 bases). In germline, CDR1 is MNHEY, CDR2 SMNVEV (reference sequence). This CDR3 is built from 14 residues. Trimming took 6 bases from V and 4 from J, leaving 15 bases between them.

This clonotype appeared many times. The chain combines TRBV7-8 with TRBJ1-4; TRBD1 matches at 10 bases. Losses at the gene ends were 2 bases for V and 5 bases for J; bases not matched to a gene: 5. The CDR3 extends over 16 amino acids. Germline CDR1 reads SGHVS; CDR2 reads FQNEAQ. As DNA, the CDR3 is TGTGCCAGCAGCTTATATAAGGGACAGGGGAATGAAAAACTGTTTTTT. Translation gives CASSLYKGQGNEKLFF. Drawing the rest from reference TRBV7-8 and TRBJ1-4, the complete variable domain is GAGVSQSPRYKVAKRGQDVALRCDPISGHVSLFWYQQALGQGPEFLTYFQNEAQLDKSGLPSDRFFAERPEGSVSTLKIQRTQQEDSAVYLCASSLYKGQGNEKLFFGSGTQLSVL.

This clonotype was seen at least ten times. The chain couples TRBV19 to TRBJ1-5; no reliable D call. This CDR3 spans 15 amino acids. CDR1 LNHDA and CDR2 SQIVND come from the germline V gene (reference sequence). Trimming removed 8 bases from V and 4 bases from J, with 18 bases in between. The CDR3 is CASLDTVTGNQPQHF. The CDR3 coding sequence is TGTGCCAGTCTCGATACAGTGACGGGAAATCAGCCCCAGCATTTT.

CDR3 in amino acids: CASSLSRGGGHEQFF. CDR3 sequence (DNA): TGTGCCAGCAGTTTATCTCGGGGGGGGGGGCATGAGCAGTTCTTC. The chain recombines TRBV27 with TRBJ2-1; 8 bases are a match to TRBD2. The CDR3 is made up of 15 amino acids. The germline V gene encodes CDR1 MNHEY and CDR2 SMNVEV (reference sequence). Germline trimming cut 0 bases from V and 8 bases from J; bases unmatched to any gene: 6.

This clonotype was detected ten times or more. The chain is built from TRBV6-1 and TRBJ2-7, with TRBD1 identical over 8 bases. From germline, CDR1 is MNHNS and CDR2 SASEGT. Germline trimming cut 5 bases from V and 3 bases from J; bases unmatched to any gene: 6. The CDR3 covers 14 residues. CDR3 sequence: CASSLNDRGYEQYF. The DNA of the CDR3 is TGTGCCAGCAGTTTGAACGACAGGGGCTACGAGCAGTACTTC.

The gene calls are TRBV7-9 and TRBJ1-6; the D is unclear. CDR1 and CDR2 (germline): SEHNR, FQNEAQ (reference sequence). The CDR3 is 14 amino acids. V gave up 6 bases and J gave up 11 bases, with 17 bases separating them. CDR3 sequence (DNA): TGTGCCAGCAGGTTGGAAGGAGACCTAGCACCCCTCCACTTT. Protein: CASRLEGDLAPLHF.

The CDR3, as DNA: TGTGCCAGCAGTGAATGGAGTAAAATGGAGACCCAGTACTTC. Protein product: CASSEWSKMETQYF. V and J are TRBV25-1 and TRBJ2-5; D not certain. This CDR3 has 14 amino acids. CDR1 and CDR2 from the germline V gene are MGHDK and SYGVNS. V lost 1 base, J lost 5 bases, and 11 bases lay in between.

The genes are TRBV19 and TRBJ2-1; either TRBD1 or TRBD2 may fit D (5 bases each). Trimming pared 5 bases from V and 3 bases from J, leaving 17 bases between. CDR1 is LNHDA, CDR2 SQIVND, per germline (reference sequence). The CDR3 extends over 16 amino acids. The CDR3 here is CASSPTLGAFYNEQFF. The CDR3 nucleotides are TGTGCCAGTAGTCCAACTCTCGGGGCGTTCTACAATGAGCAGTTCTTC.

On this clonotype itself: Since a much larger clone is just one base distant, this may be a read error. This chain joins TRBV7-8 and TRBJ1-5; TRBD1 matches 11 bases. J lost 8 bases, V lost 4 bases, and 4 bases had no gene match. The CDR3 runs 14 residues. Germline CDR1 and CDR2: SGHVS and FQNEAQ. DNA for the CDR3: TGTGCCAGCAGCTCCGGGACAGGGGGTGAGCCCCAGCATTTT. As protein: CASSSGTGGEPQHF.

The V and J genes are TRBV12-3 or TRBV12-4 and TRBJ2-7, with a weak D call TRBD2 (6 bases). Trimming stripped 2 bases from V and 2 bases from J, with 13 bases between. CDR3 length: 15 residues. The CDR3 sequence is CASSLMGDSAYEQYF. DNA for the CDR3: TGTGCCAGCAGTTTAATGGGGGACTCAGCCTACGAGCAGTACTTC.

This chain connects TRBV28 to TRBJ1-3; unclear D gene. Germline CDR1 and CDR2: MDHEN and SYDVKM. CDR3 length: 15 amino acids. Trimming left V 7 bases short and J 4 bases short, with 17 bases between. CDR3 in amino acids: CASISKVRYGNTIYF. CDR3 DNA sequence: TGTGCCAGCATCTCAAAGGTCCGGTACGGAAACACCATATATTTT. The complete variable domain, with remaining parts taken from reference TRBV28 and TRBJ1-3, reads DVKVTQSSRYLVKRTGEKVFLECVQDMDHENMFWYRQDPGLGLRLIYFSYDVKMKEKGDIPEGYSVSREKKERFSLILESASTNQTSMYLCASISKVRYGNTIYFGEGSWLTVV.

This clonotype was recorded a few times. The CDR3 nucleotides are TGTGCCAGCAGCTTAACTAGCGGGAGGATAGATACGCAGTATTTT. As protein: CASSLTSGRIDTQYF. V is TRBV7-2 and J is TRBJ2-3, with 12 bases identical to TRBD2. The CDR3 has 15 residues. The V gene's germline CDR1 is SGHTA and CDR2 FQGNSA. The J segment lost 5 bases and the V segment lost 2 bases, leaving 2 bases of the junction unmatched.

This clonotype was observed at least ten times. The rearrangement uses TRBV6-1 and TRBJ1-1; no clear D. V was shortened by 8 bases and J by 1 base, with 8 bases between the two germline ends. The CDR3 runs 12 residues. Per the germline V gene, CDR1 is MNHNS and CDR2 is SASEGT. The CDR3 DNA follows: TGTGCCAGCCGAACCCGGAACACTGAAGCTTTCTTT. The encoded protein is CASRTRNTEAFF.

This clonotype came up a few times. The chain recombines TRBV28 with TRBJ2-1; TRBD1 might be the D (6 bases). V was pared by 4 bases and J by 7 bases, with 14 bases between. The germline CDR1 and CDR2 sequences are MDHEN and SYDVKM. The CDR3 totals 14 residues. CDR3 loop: CASSSAGVVNEQFF. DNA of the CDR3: TGTGCCAGCAGTTCAGCAGGGGTCGTAAATGAGCAGTTCTTC.